The entry below gives a single TCR beta chain sequence along with its context. This specimen belongs to a study of blood T cell repertoires in COVID-19. The wider study: Sample material is recorded as cDNA or gDNA derived from T cells, B-cell-depleted T cells, or PBMCs.

This CDR3 spans 14 amino acids. The germline V gene has CDR1 SNHLY and CDR2 FYNNEI. V was clipped by 5 bases and J by 4 bases; unmatched bases: 4. The repertoire was sequenced with immunoSEQ multiplex PCR; TCRdb's copy has only in-frame clones and lacks some. This table holds around 430,000 clones, approximately 90% found once. Seattle-derived patients entered the study during active infection and were followed longitudinally. The sample comprised peripheral blood. The chain links TRBV2 to TRBJ2-2, with 7 bases fitting TRBD2. The source of this sequence is a woman in her fifties or sixties with COVID-19, enrolled during active disease. The CDR3 DNA follows: TGTGCCAGCAGTCGGGAGGCCTCCACCGGGGAGCTGTTTTTT. Amino acids: CASSREASTGELFF.